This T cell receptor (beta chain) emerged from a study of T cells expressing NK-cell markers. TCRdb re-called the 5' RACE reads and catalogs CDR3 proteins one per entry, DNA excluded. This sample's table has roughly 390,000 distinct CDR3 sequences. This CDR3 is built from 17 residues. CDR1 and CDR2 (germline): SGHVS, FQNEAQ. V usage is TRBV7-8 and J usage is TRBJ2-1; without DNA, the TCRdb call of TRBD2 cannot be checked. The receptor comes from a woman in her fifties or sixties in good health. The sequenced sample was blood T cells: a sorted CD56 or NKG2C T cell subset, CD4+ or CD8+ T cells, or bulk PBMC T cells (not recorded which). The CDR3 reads CASSNRLAGGKGNEQFF.